This T cell receptor (beta chain) was sequenced for a study of CD8+ T cells in alopecia areata. General study findings and limits: In lesional scalp, particularly from alopecia totalis/universalis, clonality was higher than in normal scalp.

Comment on this clone: The antigen remains undetermined. The listed genes are named as in mouse. The read halts 4 residues ahead of the CDR3 end, with the missing end drawn from the germline J gene.

V was shortened by 5 bases and J by 2 bases, with 7 bases between the two germline ends. Germline CDR1 reads NNHDY; CDR2 reads SYVADS. This CDR3 has 12 residues. The sorting of pooled cutaneous lymph node cells relied on CD4, CD8alpha, NKG2D, NKG2ACE and other markers. Extraction and reverse transcription of RNA yielded cDNA as the sequencing template. Generated by immunoSEQ multiplex PCR, the TCRdb table keeps only in-frame clones and is missing some. The record shows 200,000 to 300,000 clones for this sample, with no singletons present. The sample consisted of CD4+ T cells sorted from a lymph node. This chain connects TRBV13-3 to TRBJ1-1; D possibly corresponds to TRBD1 (5 bases). This sequence was found in a C3H/HeJ mouse with alopecia areata. The strain's MHC type: H2-k. The covered CDR3 bases are TGTGCCAGCAGGGACATCAACACA. Protein sequence: CASRDINT. The full-length CDR3 reads as CASRDINTEVFF.